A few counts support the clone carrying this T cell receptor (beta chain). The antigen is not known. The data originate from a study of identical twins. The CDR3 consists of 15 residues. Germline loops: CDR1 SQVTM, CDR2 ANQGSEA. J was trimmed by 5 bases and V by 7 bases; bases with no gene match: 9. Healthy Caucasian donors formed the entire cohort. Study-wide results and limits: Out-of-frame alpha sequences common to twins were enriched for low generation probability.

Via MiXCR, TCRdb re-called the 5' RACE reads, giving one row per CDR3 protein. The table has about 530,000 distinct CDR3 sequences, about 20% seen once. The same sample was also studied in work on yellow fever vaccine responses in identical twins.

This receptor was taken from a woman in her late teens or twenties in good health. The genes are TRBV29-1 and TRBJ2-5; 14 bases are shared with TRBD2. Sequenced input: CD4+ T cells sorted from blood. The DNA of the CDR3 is TGCAGCGCTCAGACTAGCGGGGGGGCCCGGGAGACCCAGTACTTC. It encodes CSAQTSGGARETQYF.